The 30 T cell receptor beta chains in this list originate from one sample, sequenced in a study of cytomegalovirus exposure and HLA in healthy donors. In the PCR, 60 Vbeta and 13 Jbeta primers were used. The protocol was immunoSEQ multiplex PCR, while the TCRdb copy is restricted to in-frame clones and leaves out a portion. The table lists 160,000 or so clones, 70% to 80% of them singletons. The specimen sequenced was PBMCs. These TCRs come from a man aged 60 to 69 in good health and CMV-seronegative.

The gene calls are TRBV7-2 and TRBJ2-5; no clear D gene. The last part of the DNA fits TRBJ2-7 better; the J call may be wrong. The V gene's germline CDR1 is SGHTA and CDR2 FQGNSA. The CDR3 loop spans 14 amino acids. CDR3 DNA: TGTGCCAGCAGCTTTACTACGCCTAACTACGAGCAGTACTTC. It yields the protein CASSFTTPNYEQYF.

The chain combines TRBV4-2 with TRBJ1-2; D may be TRBD1 (5 bases). V lost 0 bases, J lost 7 bases, and 18 bases lay in between. CDR1 and CDR2 (germline): LGHNA, YNFKEQ. The CDR3 consists of 16 residues. In nucleotides, the CDR3 is TGTGCCAGCAGCCAAGATTTCGGGGGTCGTCGGGGTGGCTACACCTTC. It translates to CASSQDFGGRRGGYTF.

This clone was observed a few times. V usage is TRBV6-6 and J usage is TRBJ1-5; TRBD1 matches at 9 bases. Per germline, CDR1 MNHNY and CDR2 SVGAGI (reference sequence). The CDR3 loop spans 13 amino acids. J was trimmed by 5 bases and V by 6 bases; bases with no gene match: 2. Here the CDR3 reads CASRDRGDQPQHF. The CDR3 nucleotides are TGTGCCAGCAGAGACAGGGGGGATCAGCCCCAGCATTTT.

The chain joins TRBV6-5 to TRBJ1-2; D not certain. Trimming removed 6 bases from V and 2 bases from J, with 13 bases in between. This CDR3 spans 14 amino acids. The V gene's germline CDR1 is MNHEY and CDR2 SVGAGI. The CDR3 region has the DNA TGTGCCAGCAGCTTCGGATCGACAAACTATGGCTACACCTTC. Translated, it gives CASSFGSTNYGYTF.

This clone was picked up a small number of times. The genes are TRBV5-1 and TRBJ2-1; 7 bases line up with TRBD1. J gave up 3 bases and V 3 bases, and 6 bases lay outside the gene matches. CDR1 and CDR2 from the germline V gene are SGHRS and YFSETQ. CDR3 length: 15 residues. The CDR3 region is CASSYSGTDYNEQFF. Written as DNA, the CDR3 is TGCGCCAGCAGCTACTCCGGGACAGACTACAATGAGCAGTTCTTC.

V usage is TRBV6-4 and J usage is TRBJ1-5; D unresolved. Germline CDR1 reads MRHNA; CDR2 reads SNTAGT. Trimming removed 4 bases at V and 3 bases at J, with 7 bases between. The CDR3 spans 13 residues. The CDR3, as DNA: TGTGCCAGCAGTGCCTCTCTCAATCAGCCCCAGCATTTT. It is translated as CASSASLNQPQHF.

The chain combines TRBV7-2 with TRBJ2-3; no clear D gene. The CDR3 is 13 residues long. The V gene's germline CDR1 is SGHTA and CDR2 FQGNSA. The V gene lost 3 bases and the J gene lost 3 bases, with 7 bases spanning the gap. CDR3 region: CASSFPRTDTQYF. The CDR3 nucleotides read TGTGCCAGCAGCTTTCCCAGGACAGATACGCAGTATTTT.

The chain is built from TRBV28 and TRBJ1-2; D not resolved. V was pared by 7 bases and J by 4 bases, with 16 bases between. Germline-derived CDR1 and CDR2 are MDHEN and SYDVKM. This CDR3 comprises 14 residues. CDR3 residues: CASNELTGGYGYTF. CDR3 coding DNA: TGTGCCAGCAACGAACTGACGGGAGGCTATGGCTACACCTTC.

The CDR3 protein is CASSLADRVVQYF. DNA of the CDR3: TGTGCCAGCAGTTTGGCGGACAGGGTAGTGCAGTACTTC. The V call is TRBV27, the J call TRBJ2-7, with 8 bases lining up with TRBD1. V was clipped by 3 bases and J by 9 bases; unmatched bases: 7. This CDR3 is built from 13 residues. Germline CDR1 is MNHEY and CDR2 is SMNVEV (reference sequence).

The count of this clone is one. The chain is built from TRBV30 and TRBJ1-6; D might be TRBD1 (5 bases). V dropped 1 base and J dropped 0 bases, with 13 bases sitting between them. Germline assignment: CDR1 GTSNPN and CDR2 SVGIG (reference sequence). The CDR3 covers 17 residues. CDR3 loop: CAWSDRKQGSYNSPLHF. The DNA of the CDR3 is TGTGCCTGGAGTGACCGGAAGCAGGGCTCCTATAATTCACCCCTCCACTTT.

V gene TRBV14 combines with J gene TRBJ2-1; D not resolved. Germline CDR1 and CDR2: SGHDN and FVKESK. The CDR3 runs 13 residues. Trimming took off 0 bases at V and 8 bases at J, with 8 bases between the two ends. CDR3 nucleotide sequence: TGTGCCAGCAGCCAAGAGACTGATTATGAGCAGTTCTTC. This gives the protein CASSQETDYEQFF.

Concerning this clone itself: One end of the junction fails to match germline, which may point to a read error. This rearrangement joins TRBV7-9 to TRBJ2-3; 14 bases are shared with TRBD2. The CDR3 has 18 amino acids. Per the germline V gene, CDR1 is SEHNR and CDR2 is FQNEAQ (reference sequence). DNA for the CDR3: TGTTCCAGCAGCGGATTCGGGACTAGCGGGGGCAGCACAGATACGCAGTATTTT. Amino acid sequence: CSSSGFGTSGGSTDTQYF.

The chain recombines TRBV11-2 with TRBJ2-5; 8 bases agree with TRBD1. The CDR3 consists of 14 residues. V was pared by 5 bases and J by 4 bases, with 6 bases of the junction left unmatched. CDR1 SGHAT and CDR2 FQNNGV come from the germline V gene. The CDR3 nucleotides read TGTGCCAGCAGCCCTCAGGGGGCGTCAGAGACCCAGTACTTC. Protein: CASSPQGASETQYF.

Details on this clone: The junction shows a germline mismatch at one end, possibly a read error. The chain recombines TRBV7-9 with TRBJ2-7; 9 nucleotides match TRBD1. CDR3 length: 15 amino acids. Germline V gene sequence: CDR1 SEHNR, CDR2 FQNEAQ (reference sequence). CDR3 region: CSSSLDADRGYEQYF. CDR3 DNA: TGTTCCAGCAGCTTAGACGCGGACAGGGGCTACGAGCAGTACTTC.

The chain recombines TRBV18 with TRBJ2-1; D perhaps matches TRBD1 (5 bases). V lost 1 base and J lost 4, with 17 bases in between. The CDR3 is 17 residues long. CDR1 and CDR2 (germline): KGHSH, LQKENI. Written as DNA, the CDR3 is TGTGCCAGCTCACCACTAAAGGGGCAGACCCTGTACAATGAGCAGTTCTTC. It yields the protein CASSPLKGQTLYNEQFF. The whole variable domain, filled in from reference TRBV18 and TRBJ2-1, reads NAGVMQNPRHLVRRRGQEARLRCSPMKGHSHVYWYRQLPEEGLKFMVYLQKENIIDESGMPKERFSAEFPKEGPSILRIQQVVRGDSAAYFCASSPLKGQTLYNEQFFGPGTRLTVL.

The chain recombines TRBV7-2 with TRBJ2-2, with D perhaps matching TRBD2 (6 bases). Germline CDR1 SGHTA, CDR2 FQGNSA. CDR3 length equals 16 residues. V lost 0 bases to trimming and J lost 4 bases, with 12 bases between them. The CDR3 sequence: CASSLAGGGSTGELFF. In nucleotides, the CDR3 is TGTGCCAGCAGCTTAGCTGGCGGAGGGAGCACCGGGGAGCTGTTTTTT. The whole variable domain, filled in from reference TRBV7-2 and TRBJ2-2, reads GAGVSQSPSNKVTEKGKDVELRCDPISGHTALYWYRQSLGQGLEFLIYFQGNSAPDKSGLPSDRFSAERTGGSVSTLTIQRTQQEDSAVYLCASSLAGGGSTGELFFGEGSRLTVL.

This chain uses TRBV27 with TRBJ1-5, with 8 bases that match TRBD1. J was trimmed by 3 bases and V by 4 bases; bases with no gene match: 11. CDR1 and CDR2 (germline): MNHEY, SMNVEV (reference sequence). The CDR3 loop spans 17 amino acids. CDR3 loop: CASSSGPGQADNQPQHF. CDR3 DNA sequence: TGTGCCAGCAGTTCGGGGCCGGGACAGGCCGACAATCAGCCCCAGCATTTT.

This clone has a single count. CDR3 region: CASSPPTAATNEKLFF. The CDR3 nucleotides read TGTGCCAGCTCACCACCGACAGCTGCAACTAATGAAAAACTGTTTTTT. This chain connects TRBV18 to TRBJ1-4; D is perhaps TRBD1 (5 bases). Germline-derived CDR1 and CDR2 are KGHSH and LQKENI. V lost 0 bases and J lost 0, with 8 bases in between. The CDR3 spans 16 residues.

This clone showed up just a few times. The V and J genes are TRBV5-4 and TRBJ2-5, with 7 bases fitting TRBD2. The CDR3 is made up of 16 amino acids. The V and J ends lost 0 bases and 2 bases, in that order; junction bases with no gene match: 7. Looked up from germline, CDR1 is SGHNT and CDR2 is YYREEE (reference sequence). CDR3 sequence: CASSLEGLAVQETQYF. DNA of the CDR3: TGTGCCAGCAGCTTGGAGGGGCTAGCGGTACAAGAGACCCAGTACTTC.

This clone showed up just a few times. The chain carries TRBV6-1 and TRBJ2-5, with TRBD2 matching 7 bases. The CDR3 is 14 amino acids. CDR1 and CDR2 from the germline V gene are MNHNS and SASEGT. J was trimmed by 2 bases and V by 1 base; bases with no gene match: 1. The chain's CDR3 is CASSEEGLQETQYF. The CDR3 DNA is TGTGCCAGCAGTGAAGAGGGACTACAAGAGACCCAGTACTTC.

The CDR3 is CASSKAETGPNPNTGELFF. For the CDR3, the DNA is TGTGCCAGCAGCAAAGCTGAGACAGGGCCCAATCCGAACACCGGGGAGCTGTTTTTT. This chain links TRBV21-1 with TRBJ2-2; TRBD1 is the table's D call, not checked against the DNA. TRBV21-1 is tagged as a pseudogene. CDR3 length: 19 residues.

J is TRBJ1-5 and V is TRBV5-1; 9 bases agree with TRBD1. CDR1 SGHRS and CDR2 YFSETQ come from the germline V gene. V was clipped by 3 bases and J by 4 bases; unmatched bases: 2. The CDR3 length is 14 residues. Here the CDR3 reads CASSWTGDNQPQHF. The DNA of the CDR3 is TGCGCCAGCAGCTGGACAGGGGATAATCAGCCCCAGCATTTT.

The CDR3 spells CASSVGRGRRGAYEQYF. The CDR3 nucleotides read TGTGCCAGCAGCGTGGGCAGGGGGCGCAGGGGGGCCTACGAGCAGTACTTC. The V gene is TRBV9, the J gene TRBJ2-7; 8 nucleotides agree with TRBD1. Per the germline V gene, CDR1 is SGDLS and CDR2 is YYNGEE. The CDR3 consists of 17 residues. The V and J ends lost 2 bases and 2 bases, in that order; junction bases with no gene match: 12. Combining the CDR3 with reference TRBV9 and TRBJ2-7 gives the whole variable domain DSGVTQTPKHLITATGQRVTLRCSPRSGDLSVYWYQQSLDQGLQFLIQYYNGEERAKGNILERFSAQQFPDLHSELNLSSLELGDSALYFCASSVGRGRRGAYEQYFGPGTRLTVT.

This clone was counted between two and nine times. The rearrangement joins TRBV11-1 to TRBJ2-7, with 8 bases fitting TRBD1. Germline V lookup: CDR1 SGHAT, CDR2 FQDESV (reference sequence). V shed 1 base, J shed 5 bases, and the junction held 13 bases outside the gene matches. The length of the CDR3 is 17 residues. CDR3 residues: CASSLVPSGQGPDEQYF. DNA of the CDR3: TGTGCCAGCAGCTTAGTGCCTTCCGGACAGGGACCGGACGAGCAGTACTTC.

This chain links TRBV5-6 with TRBJ1-4; 9 bases are a match to TRBD1. This CDR3 has 14 amino acids. Trimming at V came to 4 bases and at J to 10 bases, leaving 8 bases not matched to a gene. Germline V gives CDR1 SGHDT, CDR2 YYEEEE. The CDR3 reads CASSDGTGTGKLFF. CDR3 bases: TGTGCCAGCAGCGACGGGACAGGGACTGGAAAACTGTTTTTT. The variable domain in full, with the rest retrieved from reference TRBV5-6 and TRBJ1-4, is DAGVTQSPTHLIKTRGQQVTLRCSPKSGHDTVSWYQQALGQGPQFIFQYYEEEERQRGNFPDRFSGHQFPNYSSELNVNALLLGDSALYLCASSDGTGTGKLFFGSGTQLSVL.

The chain combines TRBV7-2 with TRBJ1-5; TRBD1 agrees at 9 bases. The length of the CDR3 is 16 residues. CDR1 is SGHTA and CDR2 is FQGNSA in the germline V gene. After removal of 5 bases from V and 4 bases from J, the junction contained 9 bases not matched to a gene. Here the CDR3 reads CASSPGGTGFNQPQHF. The CDR3 DNA reads TGTGCCAGCAGCCCCGGCGGGACAGGGTTTAATCAGCCCCAGCATTTT.

The chain recombines TRBV2 with TRBJ2-5; 8 positions agree with TRBD2. The CDR3 extends over 12 amino acids. CDR1 and CDR2 (germline): SNHLY, FYNNEI. Trimming took 11 bases from V and 5 from J; bases not matched to a gene: 7. CDR3 amino acids: CAGAGDGETQYF. CDR3 nucleotide sequence: TGTGCCGGAGCGGGAGACGGGGAGACCCAGTACTTC. Looking up the rest from reference TRBV2 and TRBJ2-5 gives the full variable domain: EPEVTQTPSHQVTQMGQEVILRCVPISNHLYFYWYRQILGQKVEFLVSFYNNEISEKSEIFDDQFSVERPDGSNFTLKIRSTKLEDSAMYFCAGAGDGETQYFGPGTRLLVL.

The CDR3 spells CASSPRSGQGGNSPLHF. Here the CDR3 DNA reads TGTGCCAGCAGTCCCCGTTCGGGACAGGGTGGTAATTCACCCCTCCACTTT. This sequence joins TRBV28 and TRBJ1-6, with 9 bases aligning to TRBD1. Germline V CDR1 and CDR2: MDHEN, SYDVKM. The V segment lost 5 bases and the J segment 6 bases; nucleotides outside the gene matches: 11. There are 17 residues in the CDR3. The variable domain in full, completed from reference TRBV28 and TRBJ1-6, reads DVKVTQSSRYLVKRTGEKVFLECVQDMDHENMFWYRQDPGLGLRLIYFSYDVKMKEKGDIPEGYSVSREKKERFSLILESASTNQTSMYLCASSPRSGQGGNSPLHFGNGTRLTVT.

V usage is TRBV28 and J usage is TRBJ2-2; D may be TRBD2 (6 bases). This CDR3 contains 14 residues. Trimming removed 6 bases at V and 5 bases at J, with 13 bases between. CDR1 is MDHEN, CDR2 SYDVKM, per germline. The CDR3 nucleotides are TGTGCCAGCAGAGCGGGCGTAGGAACCGGGGAGCTGTTTTTT. It codes for CASRAGVGTGELFF.

The chain employs TRBV29-1 and TRBJ2-7, with 10 bases identical to TRBD2. This CDR3 contains 13 residues. Trimming at V came to 8 bases and at J to 6 bases, leaving 10 bases not matched to a gene. The germline CDR1 and CDR2 sequences are SQVTM and ANQGSEA. The CDR3 here is CSSSGSTSREQYF. CDR3 coding DNA: TGCAGCTCTAGCGGGAGTACGTCGCGCGAGCAGTACTTC.